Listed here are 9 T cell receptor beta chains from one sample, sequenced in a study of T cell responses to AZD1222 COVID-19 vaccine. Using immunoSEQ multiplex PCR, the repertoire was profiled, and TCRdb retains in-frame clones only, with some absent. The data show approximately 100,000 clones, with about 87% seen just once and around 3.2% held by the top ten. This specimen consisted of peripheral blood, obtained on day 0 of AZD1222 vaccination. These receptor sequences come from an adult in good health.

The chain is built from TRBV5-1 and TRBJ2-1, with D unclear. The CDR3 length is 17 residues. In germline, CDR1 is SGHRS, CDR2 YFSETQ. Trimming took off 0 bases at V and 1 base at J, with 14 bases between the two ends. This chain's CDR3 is CASSLEPGLSSYNEQFF. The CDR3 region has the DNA TGCGCCAGCAGCTTGGAGCCAGGCCTCTCGTCCTACAATGAGCAGTTCTTC.

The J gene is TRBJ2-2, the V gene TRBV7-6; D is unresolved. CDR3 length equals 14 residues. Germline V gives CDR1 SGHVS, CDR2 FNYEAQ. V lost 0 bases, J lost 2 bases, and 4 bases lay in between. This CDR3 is CASSLAPNTGELFF. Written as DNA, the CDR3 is TGTGCCAGCAGCTTAGCTCCAAACACCGGGGAGCTGTTTTTT.

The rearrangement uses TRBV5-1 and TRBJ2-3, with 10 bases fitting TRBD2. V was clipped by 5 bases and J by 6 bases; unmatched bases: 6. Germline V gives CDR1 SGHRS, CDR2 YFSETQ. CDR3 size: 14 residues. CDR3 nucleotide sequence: TGCGCCAGCAGTGCTAGCGGGGGAGGGGATACGCAGTATTTT. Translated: CASSASGGGDTQYF.

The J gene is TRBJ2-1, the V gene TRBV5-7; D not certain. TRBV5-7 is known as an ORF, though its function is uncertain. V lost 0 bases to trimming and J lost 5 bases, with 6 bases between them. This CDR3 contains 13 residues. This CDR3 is CASSLDFNNEQFF. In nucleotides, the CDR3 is TGTGCCAGCAGCTTGGACTTCAACAATGAGCAGTTCTTC.

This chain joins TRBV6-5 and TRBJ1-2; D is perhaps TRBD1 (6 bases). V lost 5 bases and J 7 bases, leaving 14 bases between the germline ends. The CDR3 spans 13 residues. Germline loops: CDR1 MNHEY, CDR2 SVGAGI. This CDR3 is CASSQTGFSGYTF. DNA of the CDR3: TGTGCCAGCAGTCAAACAGGGTTTAGTGGCTACACCTTC.

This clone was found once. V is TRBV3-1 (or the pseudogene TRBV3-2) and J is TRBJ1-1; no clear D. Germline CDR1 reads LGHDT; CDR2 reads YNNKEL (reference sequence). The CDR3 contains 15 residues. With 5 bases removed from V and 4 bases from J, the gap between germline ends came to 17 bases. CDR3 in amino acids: CASSLGALAGTEAFF. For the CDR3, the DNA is TGTGCCAGCAGCTTGGGCGCGCTGGCGGGCACTGAAGCTTTCTTT.

CDR3 residues: CASSQGRGYTF. In DNA form, the CDR3 reads TGTGCCAGCAGTCAAGGACGGGGCTACACCTTC. This chain links TRBV6-2 or TRBV6-3 with TRBJ1-2; no reliable D call. Per germline, CDR1 MNHEY and CDR2 SVGEGT. The V and J ends lost 5 bases and 8 bases respectively, with 9 bases between them. This CDR3 is 11 amino acids long.

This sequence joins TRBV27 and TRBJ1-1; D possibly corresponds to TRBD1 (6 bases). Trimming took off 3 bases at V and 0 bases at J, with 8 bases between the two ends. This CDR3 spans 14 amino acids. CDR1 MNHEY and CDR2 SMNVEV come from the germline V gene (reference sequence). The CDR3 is CASSLGAVNTEAFF. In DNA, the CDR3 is TGTGCCAGCAGTTTGGGGGCCGTGAACACTGAAGCTTTCTTT.

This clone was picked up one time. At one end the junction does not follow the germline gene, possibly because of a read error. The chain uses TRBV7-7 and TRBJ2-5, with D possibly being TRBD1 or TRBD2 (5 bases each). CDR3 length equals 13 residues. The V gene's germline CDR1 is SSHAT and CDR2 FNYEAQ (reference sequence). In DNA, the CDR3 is TGTGCTAGCAGCTTATTGGGGGTAGAGACCCAGTACTTC. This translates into CASSLLGVETQYF.